Below, 8 T cell receptor beta chains from the same sample are listed, as sequenced in a study of cytomegalovirus exposure and HLA in healthy donors. It was with 60 Vbeta and 13 Jbeta primers that the PCR ran. Here immunoSEQ multiplex PCR was the method, and the copy in TCRdb shows in-frame clones only, minus some. The data hold over 150,000 clones, with less than 85% observed a single time. The source material was PBMCs. These receptors came from a man between 18 and 35 years old in good health and CMV-seronegative.

This clone is a singleton in its sample. The chain couples TRBV2 to TRBJ2-5; 9 positions agree with TRBD1. V shed 6 bases and J 4 bases; nucleotides not matched to a gene: 9. The CDR3 extends over 15 amino acids. Germline V gives CDR1 SNHLY, CDR2 FYNNEI. DNA of the CDR3: TGTGCCAGCAGCGGACAGGGGACACCGGGAGAGACCCAGTACTTC. Translating it yields CASSGQGTPGETQYF.

This clone turned up a few times. J is TRBJ1-4 and V is TRBV5-4; D unresolved. The V gene's germline CDR1 is SGHNT and CDR2 YYREEE (reference sequence). The ends were cut back, 2 bases at V and 8 bases at J, with 16 bases in the middle. CDR3 length equals 15 residues. The CDR3 protein is CASSLSSTAGEKLFF. CDR3 DNA: TGTGCCAGCAGCTTATCAAGTACAGCCGGCGAAAAACTGTTTTTT.

The chain has TRBV5-4 and TRBJ2-7; 8 positions match TRBD1. The CDR3 runs to 14 residues. The germline V gene encodes CDR1 SGHNT and CDR2 YYREEE (reference sequence). The V segment lost 5 bases and the J segment 3 bases; nucleotides outside the gene matches: 7. Here the CDR3 reads CASSVTTGGYEQYF. The CDR3 nucleotides read TGTGCCAGCAGTGTAACAACAGGGGGCTACGAGCAGTACTTC.

The V and J genes are TRBV4-1 and TRBJ1-6, with D possibly matching TRBD1 (5 bases). The CDR3 has 16 amino acids. Trimming shortened V by 3 bases and J by 7 bases, and 16 bases separated the two germline ends. Looked up from germline, CDR1 is MGHRA and CDR2 is YSYEKL. DNA for the CDR3: TGCGCCAGCAGCCAGGGGCGCGGGGGAATAAATTCACCCCTCCACTTT. Translated, it gives CASSQGRGGINSPLHF.

The chain recombines TRBV10-3 with TRBJ1-1; 10 positions agree with TRBD1. Germline V lookup: CDR1 ENHRY, CDR2 SYGVKD. V shed 2 bases and J 5 bases; nucleotides not matched to a gene: 5. This CDR3 has 15 residues. CDR3: CAISEAGQGQTEAFF. CDR3 bases: TGTGCCATCAGTGAGGCGGGACAGGGGCAAACTGAAGCTTTCTTT.

In this sample, this clone turned up once. Here the CDR3 reads CASSAVNYGYTF. For the CDR3, the DNA is TGTGCCAGCAGCGCGGTGAACTATGGCTACACCTTC. The chain recombines TRBV9 with TRBJ1-2, with D hard to call. There are 12 residues in the CDR3. Germline CDR1 and CDR2: SGDLS and YYNGEE. V lost 3 bases, J lost 2 bases, and 5 bases lay in between.

CDR3 nucleotides: TGTGCCATCAGTGAGGGGACAGGGGTAAATTCACCCCTCCACTTT. Translation: CAISEGTGVNSPLHF. The J gene is TRBJ1-6, the V gene TRBV10-3; 10 bases map to TRBD1. CDR3 length: 15 amino acids. Trimming cost V 2 bases and J 7 bases; bases outside gene matches: 2. Germline V lookup: CDR1 ENHRY, CDR2 SYGVKD.

V usage is TRBV7-2 and J usage is TRBJ1-3; no definite D call. The CDR3 consists of 15 residues. The germline V gene encodes CDR1 SGHTA and CDR2 FQGNSA. The V gene lost 5 bases and the J gene lost 0 bases, with 11 bases spanning the gap. The CDR3 is CASSPKPSSGNTIYF. The CDR3 DNA sequence: TGTGCCAGCAGCCCGAAGCCCTCCTCTGGAAACACCATATATTTT.